Following are 27 T cell receptor beta chains from one sample sequenced in a study of T cells in Graves' hyperthyroidism and ophthalmopathy. The investigators amplified TCR beta CDR3 regions from RNA transcripts. Using the HTBI primer set, a first-round RT-PCR was run on the TCR CDR3. TCRdb reanalysed the multiplex PCR reads using MiXCR and keeps one entry per CDR3 protein. There are about 400,000 distinct CDR3 sequences in the sample; roughly 14% occur only once, and 25% to 35% lies in the top ten. Sequencing was done on a sample of blood. These receptors all come from a woman between 18 and 29 years old with Graves' hyperthyroidism that later progressed to Graves' ophthalmopathy.

This clonotype was picked up many times. The J gene is TRBJ2-7, the V gene TRBV20-1; TRBD1 agrees at 7 bases. Germline V gene lookup returns CDR1 DFQATT and CDR2 SNEGSKA (reference sequence). The CDR3 spans 16 residues. J lost 0 bases, V lost 6 bases, and 14 bases had no gene match. CDR3 sequence reads: CSAKPGQRIDSYEQYF. CDR3 coding DNA: TGCAGTGCCAAACCGGGACAGCGGATTGACTCCTACGAGCAGTACTTC.

This clonotype came up many times. The genes are TRBV24-1 and TRBJ2-2; 7 bases are a match to TRBD1. CDR3 length: 17 residues. J was trimmed by 4 bases and V by 5 bases; bases with no gene match: 12. The germline V gene has CDR1 KGHDR and CDR2 SFDVKD. For the CDR3, the DNA is TGTGCCACCAGTGGTCCCCTGACAGGGCGCGGCACCGGGGAGCTGTTTTTT. Translating gives CATSGPLTGRGTGELFF.

This clonotype was observed a handful of times. V is TRBV18 and J is TRBJ2-1; D unresolved. There are 14 residues in the CDR3. From germline, CDR1 is KGHSH and CDR2 LQKENI. Trimming left V 2 bases short and J 7 bases short, with 12 bases between. CDR3 nucleotides: TGTGCCAGCTCACCAAATCAACAGCCGAATGAGCAGTTCTTC. It is translated as CASSPNQQPNEQFF.

This clonotype was counted many times. CDR3: CASRGQGTSPLHF. The CDR3 region has the DNA TGTGCCAGCAGGGGACAGGGGACTTCACCCCTCCACTTT. This sequence joins TRBV2 and TRBJ1-6, with 10 bases identical to TRBD1. J gave up 9 bases and V 6 bases, and 2 bases lay outside the gene matches. The CDR3 sequence is 13 residues long. Germline-derived CDR1 and CDR2 are SNHLY and FYNNEI.

There are many counts of this clonotype. The V and J genes are TRBV7-2 and TRBJ2-7; TRBD2 agrees at 9 bases. Germline CDR1 and CDR2: SGHTA and FQGNSA. Unmatched junction bases numbered 5, after V lost 1 base and J lost 4 bases. The CDR3 totals 15 residues. The CDR3 DNA reads TGTGCCAGCAGCTTAGGAGGGACTAGCAGTTACGAGCAGTACTTC. It is translated as CASSLGGTSSYEQYF.

With respect to this clonotype: Germline is not matched at one junction end, which may reflect a read error. The chain couples TRBV5-6 to TRBJ1-2, with D perhaps matching TRBD1 (6 bases). CDR3 size: 16 residues. CDR1 is SGHDT and CDR2 is YYEEEE in the germline V gene. The CDR3 loop reads CVSSPGQKLLNYGYTF. The CDR3 DNA is TGTGTCAGCAGCCCCGGACAGAAACTACTTAACTATGGCTACACCTTC.

There are many counts of this clonotype. The rearrangement links TRBV10-3 to TRBJ2-1; D may be TRBD1 or TRBD2 (5 bases each). The germline V gene has CDR1 ENHRY and CDR2 SYGVKD. The CDR3 consists of 16 residues. V lost 0 bases and J lost 7, with 16 bases in between. CDR3 residues: CAISESTQGGWNEQFF. The CDR3 DNA is TGTGCCATCAGTGAGTCGACTCAGGGCGGGTGGAATGAGCAGTTCTTC.

The CDR3 nucleotides read TGCAGCGTTGTTGGACGGTTCATAGAGACCCAGTACTTC. Its protein is CSVVGRFIETQYF. The gene calls are TRBV29-1 and TRBJ2-5; D gene unclear. Per germline, CDR1 SQVTM and CDR2 ANQGSEA. V was trimmed by 4 bases and J by 4 bases, leaving 13 bases between them. CDR3 length equals 13 residues.

This clonotype was found a few times. This chain connects TRBV19 to TRBJ1-5; D gene unclear. The germline V gene encodes CDR1 LNHDA and CDR2 SQIVND (reference sequence). The CDR3 runs 14 residues. Trimming shortened V by 0 bases and J by 7 bases, and 10 bases separated the two germline ends. CDR3 in DNA: TGTGCCAGTAGTATAGATCGACCCCTACAGCCCCAGCATTTT. This gives the protein CASSIDRPLQPQHF.

This clonotype was seen at least ten times. J is TRBJ2-1 and V is TRBV9; D not resolved. This CDR3 is built from 17 residues. V was cut by 0 bases and J by 4 bases, with 17 bases left in between. Germline loops: CDR1 SGDLS, CDR2 YYNGEE. Here the CDR3 DNA reads TGTGCCAGCAGCGTAGGCCACTGGCATCTACCTTACAATGAGCAGTTCTTC. Its translation: CASSVGHWHLPYNEQFF.

This clonotype was counted at least ten times. The chain couples TRBV12-3 or TRBV12-4 to TRBJ2-5, with 10 bases lining up with TRBD2. The CDR3 totals 16 residues. The trim removed 3 bases at V and 7 bases at J, leaving 11 bases unmatched. Written as DNA, the CDR3 is TGTGCCAGCAGTTTGCGGCTAGCGGGAGTTTTGGGGACCCAGTACTTC. Translating it yields CASSLRLAGVLGTQYF.

The gene calls are TRBV11-2 and TRBJ2-2; D uncertain. This CDR3 contains 15 residues. Per germline, CDR1 SGHAT and CDR2 FQNNGV. V lost 4 bases and J 5 bases, leaving 14 bases between the germline ends. The DNA for the CDR3 is TGTGCCAGCAGCTCGCTCAAGTTGAGGACCGGGGAGCTGTTTTTT. Translation: CASSSLKLRTGELFF. The entire variable domain, with the rest obtained from reference TRBV11-2 and TRBJ2-2, is as follows: EAGVAQSPRYKIIEKRQSVAFWCNPISGHATLYWYQQILGQGPKLLIQFQNNGVVDDSQLPKDRFSAERLKGVDSTLKIQPAKLEDSAVYLCASSSLKLRTGELFFGEGSRLTVL.

This clonotype was detected a few times. The V call is TRBV28, the J call TRBJ1-5; 9 bases are shared with TRBD1. This CDR3 contains 16 residues. CDR1 MDHEN and CDR2 SYDVKM come from the germline V gene. The trim removed 3 bases at V and 0 bases at J, leaving 3 bases unmatched. CDR3 amino acids: CASSLWTGASNQPQHF. In DNA form, the CDR3 reads TGTGCCAGCAGTTTGTGGACAGGGGCTAGCAATCAGCCCCAGCATTTT.

This rearrangement joins TRBV15 to TRBJ1-2; no firm D call. The germline gives CDR1 LNHNV, CDR2 YYDKDF (reference sequence). This CDR3 region has 11 residues. The germline V and J ends were trimmed by 7 bases and 2 bases, with 5 bases remaining between them. CDR3 coding DNA: TGTGCCACCAAGGGCAACTATGGCTACACCTTC. It translates to CATKGNYGYTF. Full variable domain (missing parts from reference TRBV15 and TRBJ1-2): DAMVIQNPRYQVTQFGKPVTLSCSQTLNHNVMYWYQQKSSQAPKLLFHYYDKDFNNEADTPDNFQSRRPNTSFCFLDIRSPGLGDTAMYLCATKGNYGYTFGSGTRLTVV.

This clonotype was seen ten or more times. The rearrangement joins TRBV30 to TRBJ2-1; 10 nucleotides match TRBD1. The germline CDR1 and CDR2 sequences are GTSNPN and SVGIG (reference sequence). The CDR3 is made up of 14 amino acids. Trimming cost V 3 bases and J 9 bases; bases outside gene matches: 8. CDR3 DNA sequence: TGTGCCTGGAGGACCCGGGACAGGGGTGGTGAGCAGTTCTTC. It is translated as CAWRTRDRGGEQFF.

The genes are TRBV6-2 or TRBV6-3 and TRBJ2-4; 7 nucleotides align to TRBD1. CDR3 length: 16 residues. The trim removed 5 bases at V and 0 bases at J, leaving 7 bases unmatched. Germline values: CDR1 MNHEY, CDR2 SVGEGT. CDR3 bases: TGTGCCAGCAGTGGAACAGGGGCGGCAGCCAAAAACATTCAGTACTTC. Protein product: CASSGTGAAAKNIQYF.

This clonotype appeared a few times. The genes are TRBV4-1 and TRBJ1-6; 9 bases line up with TRBD1. Trimming cost V 4 bases and J 10 bases; bases outside gene matches: 8. This CDR3 is 15 amino acids long. CDR1 and CDR2 (germline): MGHRA, YSYEKL. The CDR3 sequence: CASSPTGGQRSPLHF. CDR3 DNA: TGCGCCAGCAGCCCGACAGGGGGGCAAAGATCACCCCTCCACTTT.

This clonotype occurred many times. CDR3: CSARAPGTGAYEQYF. The CDR3 nucleotides are TGCAGTGCTAGAGCCCCCGGGACAGGAGCCTACGAGCAGTACTTC. The V and J genes are TRBV20-1 and TRBJ2-7, with 8 bases aligning to TRBD1. The CDR3 runs 15 residues. Germline loops: CDR1 DFQATT, CDR2 SNEGSKA (reference sequence). J lost 2 bases, V lost 1 base, and 7 bases had no gene match.

This clonotype has ten or more counts. This chain links TRBV28 with TRBJ2-7; either TRBD1 or TRBD2 may fit D (5 bases each). The V end lost 4 bases, the J end lost 6 bases, and 10 bases lay between the germline ends. The CDR3 covers 12 residues. Looked up from germline, CDR1 is MDHEN and CDR2 is SYDVKM. Here the CDR3 DNA reads TGTGCCAGCAGTTGGGGGTGGGGCGAGCAGTACTTC. The encoded protein is CASSWGWGEQYF.

The V call is TRBV4-1, the J call TRBJ1-5; D is uncertain. CDR3 size: 16 residues. The ends were cut back, 1 base at V and 2 bases at J, with 12 bases in the middle. Looked up from germline, CDR1 is MGHRA and CDR2 is YSYEKL. In DNA, the CDR3 is TGCGCCAGCAGCCAAGCGACACCCTATCGCAATCAGCCCCAGCATTTT. Its protein is CASSQATPYRNQPQHF.

This clonotype was counted only a few times. The rearrangement links TRBV7-8 to TRBJ2-3; 10 bases fit TRBD2. The CDR3 is 16 residues long. V gave up 2 bases and J gave up 4 bases; unmatched junction bases: 6. CDR1 is SGHVS, CDR2 FQNEAQ, per germline. CDR3 loop: CASSLQAGTSADTQYF. The CDR3 DNA reads TGTGCCAGCAGCTTACAAGCCGGGACTAGCGCAGATACGCAGTATTTT.

The chain is built from TRBV4-3 and TRBJ2-7, with a possible D match to TRBD1 (6 bases). The V and J ends lost 0 bases and 1 base respectively, with 10 bases between them. Germline lookup yields CDR1 LGHNA and CDR2 YSLEER. This CDR3 is 15 amino acids long. The CDR3 is CASSQDRGWSYEQYF. The CDR3 nucleotides are TGCGCCAGCAGCCAAGACAGGGGATGGTCCTACGAGCAGTACTTC.

V gene TRBV29-1 combines with J gene TRBJ1-5; the D is unclear. The germline CDR1 and CDR2 sequences are SQVTM and ANQGSEA. V was cut by 3 bases and J by 3 bases, with 9 bases left in between. This CDR3 comprises 13 residues. CDR3 region: CSVEEGYNQPQHF. CDR3 bases: TGCAGCGTTGAGGAAGGGTACAATCAGCCCCAGCATTTT.

This clonotype was counted ten times or more. The V call is TRBV20-1, the J call TRBJ2-1, with 9 bases lining up with TRBD2. With 4 bases clipped from V and 4 bases from J, the junction kept 5 bases outside the gene matches. This CDR3 has 14 amino acids. The germline V gene encodes CDR1 DFQATT and CDR2 SNEGSKA (reference sequence). The CDR3 reads CSANSGSVYNEQFF. The CDR3 DNA reads as TGCAGTGCTAATAGCGGGAGTGTATACAATGAGCAGTTCTTC.

Only a few counts were recorded for this clonotype. The chain uses TRBV5-5 and TRBJ2-2; either TRBD1 or TRBD2 may supply D (6 bases each). CDR3 length: 15 residues. The germline V and J ends were trimmed by 1 base and 8 bases, with 15 bases remaining between them. CDR1 SGHKS and CDR2 YYEKEE come from the germline V gene (reference sequence). This CDR3 reads CASSLLGGRPGELFF. CDR3 DNA sequence: TGTGCCAGCAGCTTGCTAGGGGGGCGGCCGGGGGAGCTGTTTTTT.

This chain links TRBV5-1 with TRBJ2-1; D may be TRBD1 or TRBD2 (6 bases each). Trimming stripped 5 bases from V and 8 bases from J, with 8 bases between. The germline V gene encodes CDR1 SGHRS and CDR2 YFSETQ. The CDR3 sequence is 11 residues long. The CDR3 nucleotides read TGCGCCAGCAGTGGGGGGCATGAGCAGTTCTTC. Its translation is CASSGGHEQFF.

This clonotype was picked up many times. This chain connects TRBV7-2 to TRBJ2-3; D is possibly TRBD2 (7 bases). The CDR3 covers 16 residues. Trimming left V 2 bases short and J 3 bases short, with 15 bases between. Germline values: CDR1 SGHTA, CDR2 FQGNSA. CDR3 region: CASSLRVGGGTDTQYF. The CDR3 nucleotides read TGTGCCAGCAGCTTAAGGGTGGGAGGGGGGACAGATACGCAGTATTTT. Combining the CDR3 with reference TRBV7-2 and TRBJ2-3 gives the whole variable domain GAGVSQSPSNKVTEKGKDVELRCDPISGHTALYWYRQSLGQGLEFLIYFQGNSAPDKSGLPSDRFSAERTGGSVSTLTIQRTQQEDSAVYLCASSLRVGGGTDTQYFGPGTRLTVL.